The rows below give T cell receptor beta chains drawn from one sample of a study of naive and memory T cell subsets. TCRdb re-called the UMI-ligation and nested PCR reads with MiXCR, one entry per CDR3 protein. The top ten clones hold about 3.4% of a sample with around 29,000 distinct CDR3 sequences, approximately 17% of them seen once. Material: effector memory CD4+ T cells from blood. All receptors come from a human donor in good health. Each CDR3 is given with its conserved first and last residue. The D gene is left open where the match is weak. Expanded clones get a size class; other rows say once, few or many, or leave the size out.

j_call,d_call,v_call,clone_size,cdr3_aa,cdr3_nt
TRBJ2-7,.,TRBV20-1,.,CSAGQYLEEQYF,TGCAGTGCTGGACAGTACTTGGAAGAGCAGTACTTC
TRBJ2-2,.,TRBV5-1,.,CASSLMRREDGELFF,TGCGCCAGCAGCTTAATGAGGAGGGAGGACGGGGAGCTGTTTTTT
TRBJ2-2,TRBD2,TRBV5-6,.,CASSLFSGLVSGELFF,TGTGCCAGCAGCTTGTTCTCGGGACTAGTGTCCGGGGAGCTGTTTTTT
TRBJ2-5,.,TRBV2,few,CASKNQMETQYF,TGTGCCAGCAAAAACCAGATGGAGACCCAGTACTTC
TRBJ2-6,.,TRBV20-1,.,CSAREGGYGANVLTF,TGCAGTGCTAGAGAGGGCGGATATGGGGCCAACGTCCTGACTTTC
TRBJ2-2,.,TRBV28,.,CASSLSGRPNTGELFF,TGTGCCAGCAGTTTAAGCGGCAGGCCGAACACCGGGGAGCTGTTTTTT
TRBJ2-7,TRBD1,TRBV20-1,few,CSAKDRGQDEQYF,TGCAGTGCTAAAGACAGGGGGCAGGACGAGCAGTACTTC
TRBJ2-1,TRBD2,TRBV10-3,medium-sized,CAISDRTSGGGNEQFF,TGTGCCATCAGCGACAGGACTAGCGGAGGGGGCAATGAGCAGTTCTTC
TRBJ1-1,.,TRBV6-5,few,CASSYTGLNTEAFF,TGTGCCAGCAGTTACACGGGGCTGAACACTGAAGCTTTCTTT
TRBJ1-1,.,TRBV11-3,few,CASSGSTQGVTEAFF,TGTGCCAGCAGCGGGAGCACACAGGGCGTCACTGAAGCTTTCTTT
TRBJ1-1,TRBD1,TRBV29-1,many,CSVATGLSTEAFF,TGCAGCGTGGCGACAGGGCTATCCACTGAAGCTTTCTTT
TRBJ2-5,.,TRBV6-2/TRBV6-3,.,CASSRGIRETQYF,TGTGCCAGCAGCAGGGGTATTCGGGAGACCCAGTACTTC
TRBJ1-1,.,TRBV6-5,.,CASLLRAGYTEAFF,TGTGCCAGCCTCCTAAGGGCGGGTTACACTGAAGCTTTCTTT
TRBJ2-1,TRBD2,TRBV6-5,few,CASSYNAGGTLHEQFF,TGTGCCAGCAGTTACAACGCGGGAGGAACCCTCCATGAGCAGTTCTTC
TRBJ1-2,TRBD1,TRBV6-1,many,CASSLDRVNYGYTF,TGTGCCAGCAGTCTCGACAGGGTGAACTATGGCTACACCTTC
TRBJ1-5,.,TRBV20-1,many,CSARGIRGASQPQHF,TGCAGTGCTAGAGGAATCCGGGGGGCCAGTCAGCCCCAGCATTTT
TRBJ2-4,.,TRBV11-2,many,CASVQGGSKNIQYF,TGTGCCAGCGTCCAGGGGGGATCCAAAAACATTCAGTACTTC
TRBJ1-2,.,TRBV28,many,CASSLARGLVGYTF,TGTGCCAGCAGTTTAGCTCGGGGGCTGGTTGGCTACACCTTC
TRBJ2-2,.,TRBV24-1,.,CATSDLWPRSGTGELFF,TGTGCCACCAGTGATTTGTGGCCCAGAAGCGGCACCGGGGAGCTGTTTTTT
TRBJ2-1,.,TRBV27,.,CASSSTQGGGPYNEQFF,TGTGCCAGCAGTTCCACGCAGGGAGGCGGGCCTTACAATGAGCAGTTCTTC
TRBJ2-7,.,TRBV12-3/TRBV12-4,.,CASSVQGWSYEQYF,TGTGCCAGCAGTGTGCAGGGTTGGTCCTACGAGCAGTACTTC
TRBJ1-1,.,TRBV18,many,CASTTGMNTEAFF,TGTGCCAGCACCACAGGGATGAACACTGAAGCTTTCTTT
TRBJ1-3,TRBD1,TRBV14,many,CASSHRTGGTGNTIYF,TGTGCCAGCAGCCACCGGACAGGGGGTACTGGAAACACCATATATTTT
TRBJ2-1,TRBD1,TRBV28,.,CASSRNIDRGRNEQFF,TGTGCCAGCAGTCGCAACATAGACAGGGGACGGAATGAGCAGTTCTTC
TRBJ1-1,.,TRBV18,.,CASSGIQGSLALNTEAFF,TGTGCCAGCTCCGGAATACAGGGCAGCCTGGCTTTGAACACTGAAGCTTTCTTT
TRBJ2-5,.,TRBV5-6,few,CASSQDYQETQYF,TGTGCCAGCAGCCAGGACTATCAAGAGACCCAGTACTTC
TRBJ1-5,.,TRBV28,.,CASVGTSRSNQPQHF,TGTGCCAGCGTCGGGACATCCCGCAGCAATCAGCCCCAGCATTTT
TRBJ1-2,.,TRBV6-5,few,CASTDLTANYGYTF,TGTGCCAGCACCGACCTGACAGCTAACTATGGCTACACCTTC
TRBJ1-2,.,TRBV20-1,few,CSARAGGAEGYTF,TGCAGTGCTAGAGCCGGGGGGGCTGAAGGCTACACCTTC
TRBJ2-7,.,TRBV30,.,CAWSLTAYEQYF,TGTGCCTGGAGTTTAACAGCGTACGAGCAGTACTTC
TRBJ1-5,.,TRBV28,.,CASSGIEPQHF,TGTGCCAGCAGTGGTATCGAGCCCCAGCATTTT
TRBJ1-2,.,TRBV4-1,many,CASSSWEGDGYTF,TGCGCCAGCAGTTCTTGGGAGGGGGATGGCTACACCTTC
TRBJ1-6,TRBD1,TRBV6-5,many,CASSDRGRNNSPLHF,TGTGCCAGTTCGGACAGGGGGCGAAATAATTCACCCCTCCACTTT
TRBJ1-5,.,TRBV3-1,few,CASSQDPQGGQPQHF,TGTGCCAGCAGCCAAGATCCCCAGGGCGGTCAGCCCCAGCATTTT
TRBJ2-3,.,TRBV28,medium-sized,CASSSPFIPSSTDTQYF,TGTGCCAGCAGTTCACCGTTTATCCCGTCCTCCACAGATACGCAGTATTTT
TRBJ1-5,TRBD1,TRBV25-1,many,CASSAPGGHQPQHF,TGTGCCAGCAGTGCCCCAGGGGGTCATCAGCCCCAGCATTTT
TRBJ2-3,TRBD2,TRBV6-6,few,CASRPPGGLAGVRDTQYF,TGTGCCAGCAGACCGCCTGGAGGACTAGCGGGAGTCAGAGATACGCAGTATTTT
TRBJ2-7,.,TRBV5-1,.,CASSLVPSAAEQYF,TGCGCCAGCAGCTTGGTTCCTAGCGCGGCTGAGCAGTACTTC
TRBJ1-5,.,TRBV10-3,few,CAISERGGNQPQHF,TGTGCCATCAGTGAGAGGGGCGGGAATCAGCCCCAGCATTTT
TRBJ2-7,.,TRBV9,.,CASSASTESYEQYF,TGTGCCAGCAGCGCTTCGACAGAGTCCTACGAGCAGTACTTC
TRBJ2-7,.,TRBV5-5,few,CASSLEAPYEQYF,TGTGCCAGCAGCTTGGAGGCTCCATACGAGCAGTACTTC
TRBJ1-1,.,TRBV7-2,medium-sized,CASSAHTEAFF,TGTGCCAGCAGCGCCCACACTGAAGCTTTCTTT